A selection of T cell receptor beta chains follows, all from one sample in a study of brain T cells in children with intractable seizures. Assay: immunoSEQ multiplex PCR; the TCRdb copy retains only in-frame clones and omits some. Of 78,000 or so clones listed, around nine tenths were seen once; the top ten hold less than 30%. The source material was peripheral blood, sampled at surgery. The source of these receptors is a girl aged 2 to 9 with Rasmussen encephalitis and intractable seizures. Both conserved end residues are part of each CDR3. A D gene is named only where the DNA matches it firmly. The size field is filled for only some rows; it gives once, few, many or a size class.

TRBV3-1/TRBV3-2	.	TRBJ1-6	.	CASSLDTNLRSPLHF	TGTGCCAGCAGCCTCGACACGAACTTGAGATCACCCCTCCACTTT
TRBV11-1	.	TRBJ1-6	TRBD1	CASSAGTANSPLHF	TGTGCCAGCAGCGCCGGGACAGCAAATTCCCCCCTCCACTTT
TRBV11-2	.	TRBJ1-1	.	CASSPRDPRAAFF	TGTGCCAGCAGCCCTCGGGACCCTAGAGCGGCTTTCTTT
TRBV30	.	TRBJ1-2	.	CAWSPELGYGYTF	TGTGCCTGGAGCCCGGAGCTGGGTTATGGCTACACCTTC
TRBV27	.	TRBJ1-2	TRBD1	CASSFGRGLYGYTF	TGTGCCAGCAGTTTCGGCAGGGGGCTTTATGGCTACACCTTC
TRBV28	.	TRBJ1-4	.	CASSLDSFATNEKLFF	TGTGCCAGCAGTTTGGACAGCTTTGCAACTAATGAAAAACTGTTTTTT
TRBV5-1	.	TRBJ1-6	TRBD1	CASSRDRENSPLHF	TGCGCCAGCAGCCGGGACAGGGAAAATTCACCCCTCCACTTT
TRBV5-4	.	TRBJ1-1	.	CASSLPPGRRDTEAFF	TGTGCCAGCAGCTTGCCCCCAGGGAGGAGAGACACTGAAGCTTTCTTT
TRBV25-1	once	TRBJ1-6	TRBD1	CASSESTGGISPLHF	TGTGCCAGCAGTGAGTCGACAGGGGGCATTTCACCCCTCCACTTT
TRBV7-9	few	TRBJ2-7	.	CASSGEGGPYEQYF	TGTGCCAGCAGCGGGGAAGGGGGACCCTACGAGCAGTACTTC
TRBV15	once	TRBJ2-1	.	CATSVRYNEQFF	TGTGCCACCAGCGTTAGATACAATGAGCAGTTCTTC
TRBV4-2	.	TRBJ1-1	.	CASSQAGTEAFF	TGTGCCAGCAGCCAAGCCGGGACGGAAGCTTTCTTT
TRBV6-6	.	TRBJ1-5	.	CASSYSQGGNQPQHF	TGTGCCAGCAGTTACTCACAGGGAGGCAATCAGCCCCAGCATTTT
TRBV7-2	once	TRBJ2-2	.	CASSSGQITGELFF	TGTGCCAGCAGCTCCGGACAGATCACCGGGGAGCTGTTTTTT
TRBV5-4	.	TRBJ2-1	.	CASSLGAASSYNEQFF	TGTGCCAGCAGCTTGGGTGCGGCAAGCTCCTACAATGAGCAGTTCTTC
TRBV10-2	once	TRBJ1-1	.	CASSEPTVTEAFF	TGCGCCAGCAGTGAGCCGACAGTTACTGAAGCTTTCTTT